Reported below is one TCR beta chain. It was with a sample-barcoded 5' primer and a J-beta primer mix that a second PCR of roughly 7 to 12 cycles was run. MiXCR was run by TCRdb on the 5' RACE reads, yielding one entry per CDR3 protein. There are 1.5 million to 2 million distinct CDR3 sequences in the sample; about 30% occur only once, and around 7.7% lies in the top ten. This sample was included in a study of blood T cells in healthy people across ages. In germline, CDR1 is SGHVS, CDR2 FNYEAQ. Trimming removed 4 bases at V and 13 bases at J, with 22 bases between. The CDR3 is 14 residues long. This TCR derives from a woman younger than 45 in good health. This chain links TRBV7-6 with TRBJ1-1, with a possible D match to TRBD1 (6 bases). The specimen was blood. The CDR3 DNA is TGTGCCAGCAGCTACACGACAGGAGGTCGCGAGGTTTTCTTT. Protein product: CASSYTTGGREVFF. The complete variable domain, with remaining parts taken from reference TRBV7-6 and TRBJ1-1, reads GAGVSQSPRYKVTKRGQDVALRCDPISGHVSLYWYRQALGQGPEFLTYFNYEAQQDKSGLPNDRFSAERPEGSISTLTIQRTEQRDSAMYRCASSYTTGGREVFFGQGTRLTVV.